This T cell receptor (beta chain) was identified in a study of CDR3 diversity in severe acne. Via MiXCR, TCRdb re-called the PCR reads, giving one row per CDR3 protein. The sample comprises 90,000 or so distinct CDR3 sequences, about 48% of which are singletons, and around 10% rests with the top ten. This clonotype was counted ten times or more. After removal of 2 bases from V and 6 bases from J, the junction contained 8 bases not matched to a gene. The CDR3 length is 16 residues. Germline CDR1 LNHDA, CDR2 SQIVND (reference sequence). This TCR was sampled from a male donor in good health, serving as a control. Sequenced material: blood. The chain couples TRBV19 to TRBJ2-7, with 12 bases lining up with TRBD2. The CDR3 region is CASSILLAGGGREQYF. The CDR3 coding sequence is TGTGCCAGTAGTATACTACTAGCGGGAGGAGGGCGCGAGCAGTACTTC.